What follows are 32 T cell receptor beta chains derived from one specimen sequenced in a study of graft-versus-host responses after intestinal transplantation. Libraries were prepared by immunoSEQ multiplex PCR; TCRdb keeps only in-frame clonotypes and omits some of them. The table includes about 39,000 clones, over 90% detected once. The antigens for these receptors are not known. This specimen was unstimulated CD8+ T cells sorted from spleen or lymph node cells, taken before transplant. These receptors all stem from a human donor who was the organ donor for an intestinal transplant.

The V call is TRBV6-1, the J call TRBJ1-4, with 10 bases fitting TRBD1. V lost 2 bases to trimming and J lost 5 bases; unmatched junction nucleotides: 8. Germline V gene sequence: CDR1 MNHNS, CDR2 SASEGT. This CDR3 region has 17 residues. Here the CDR3 reads CASSELGQGPLNEKLFF. The CDR3 bases are TGTGCCAGCAGTGAATTGGGACAGGGGCCGCTGAATGAAAAACTGTTTTTT.

Worth noting for this clone: The limits of the CDR3 on the DNA are not certain, so only TCRdb's listed CDR3 is given. V usage is TRBV6-1 and J usage is TRBJ1-5; the table calls TRBD1, which could not be checked here. The CDR3 spans 13 amino acids, including both terminal residues. Per germline, CDR1 MNHNS and CDR2 SASEGT. CDR3 region: CASSEVAGGAAHF.

The CDR3 DNA reads as TGCGCCAGCAGCCAAGAAAGGGACTTCCCCTACAATGAGCAGTTCTTC. It yields the protein CASSQERDFPYNEQFF. The chain has TRBV4-3 and TRBJ2-1; a possible D gene is TRBD2 (6 bases). The CDR3 extends over 16 amino acids. V dropped 0 bases and J dropped 2 bases, with 11 bases sitting between them. Germline V gives CDR1 LGHNA, CDR2 YSLEER.

DNA of the CDR3: TGTGCCAGCAGTGATCCCGGGAGCGAGCAGTACTTC. Its translation is CASSDPGSEQYF. J is TRBJ2-7 and V is TRBV6-1, with D possibly TRBD2 on 6 matching bases. The CDR3 loop spans 12 amino acids. V gave up 3 bases and J gave up 6 bases, with 9 bases separating them. CDR1 MNHNS and CDR2 SASEGT come from the germline V gene.

The chain carries TRBV6-6 and TRBJ2-1; 10 bases line up with TRBD2. V gave up 6 bases and J gave up 2 bases; unmatched junction bases: 7. The CDR3 sequence is 16 residues long. Per germline, CDR1 MNHNY and CDR2 SVGAGI (reference sequence). The CDR3: CASRKTSGETYNEQFF. The CDR3 nucleotides read TGTGCCAGCAGAAAAACTAGCGGGGAAACCTACAATGAGCAGTTCTTC.

This chain links TRBV5-4 with TRBJ2-3; D gene unclear. The CDR3 runs to 16 residues. The germline V and J ends were trimmed by 0 bases and 0 bases, with 11 bases remaining between them. CDR1 and CDR2 (germline): SGHNT, YYREEE (reference sequence). The CDR3 DNA follows: TGTGCCAGCAGCTTGGAGGGTTTAATGAGCACAGATACGCAGTATTTT. Translating it yields CASSLEGLMSTDTQYF.

The V call is TRBV15, the J call TRBJ1-1; D remains ambiguous. The V gene lost 3 bases and the J gene lost 1 base, with 12 bases spanning the gap. Germline lookup yields CDR1 LNHNV and CDR2 YYDKDF (reference sequence). The CDR3 has 15 residues. For the CDR3, the DNA is TGTGCCACCAGCAGTGACCGTAGCCAGAACACTGAAGCTTTCTTT. Translation: CATSSDRSQNTEAFF.

The rearrangement uses TRBV9 and TRBJ2-6; D is possibly TRBD1 (5 bases). The CDR3 loop spans 15 amino acids. CDR1 SGDLS and CDR2 YYNGEE come from the germline V gene. The germline V and J ends were trimmed by 0 bases and 4 bases, with 8 bases remaining between them. CDR3 residues: CASSVAGAGANVLTF. In nucleotides, the CDR3 is TGTGCCAGCAGCGTAGCTGGGGCGGGGGCCAACGTCCTGACTTTC.

The V gene is TRBV2, the J gene TRBJ2-3; TRBD1 matches 7 bases. After removal of 1 base from V and 0 bases from J, the junction contained 4 bases not matched to a gene. The CDR3 is made up of 16 amino acids. Germline V lookup: CDR1 SNHLY, CDR2 FYNNEI. The CDR3 protein is CASSEGDSTSTDTQYF. The CDR3 bases are TGTGCCAGCAGTGAAGGGGACAGCACTAGCACAGATACGCAGTATTTT.

The chain joins TRBV28 to TRBJ2-3; 16 positions agree with TRBD2. In germline, CDR1 is MDHEN, CDR2 SYDVKM. This CDR3 contains 17 residues. V was pared by 2 bases and J by 7 bases, with 6 bases of the junction left unmatched. CDR3 DNA sequence: TGTGCCAGCAGTTTACCGGGACTAGCGGGGGGGCCTCATACGCAGTATTTT. As protein: CASSLPGLAGGPHTQYF.

Only a few counts were recorded for this clone. This chain connects TRBV5-4 to TRBJ1-4; TRBD1 might be the D (5 bases). Germline lookup yields CDR1 SGHNT and CDR2 YYREEE (reference sequence). Trimming removed 4 bases from V and 8 bases from J, with 15 bases in between. The CDR3 contains 14 residues. CDR3 loop: CASSPGVEQEKLFF. The CDR3, as DNA: TGTGCCAGCAGCCCGGGGGTCGAACAGGAAAAACTGTTTTTT. The full variable domain, with the rest looked up from reference TRBV5-4 and TRBJ1-4, is ETGVTQSPTHLIKTRGQQVTLRCSSQSGHNTVSWYQQALGQGPQFIFQYYREEENGRGNFPPRFSGLQFPNYSSELNVNALELDDSALYLCASSPGVEQEKLFFGSGTQLSVL.

The V gene is TRBV28, the J gene TRBJ2-7; D possibly matches TRBD1 or TRBD2 (5 bases each). Deletions cut 3 bases from V and 0 bases from J, with 9 bases between. The CDR3 totals 14 residues. Germline CDR1 and CDR2: MDHEN and SYDVKM. As DNA, the CDR3 is TGTGCCAGCAGTTTCCCAGGGAGCTCCTACGAGCAGTACTTC. This translates into CASSFPGSSYEQYF.

The rearrangement joins TRBV6-1 to TRBJ1-1; D is perhaps TRBD1 (6 bases). CDR1 is MNHNS, CDR2 SASEGT, per germline. The CDR3 extends over 14 amino acids. V lost 3 bases and J lost 1, with 9 bases in between. This CDR3 is CASSDQGTNTEAFF. The CDR3, as DNA: TGTGCCAGCAGTGACCAGGGGACGAACACTGAAGCTTTCTTT.

The CDR3 nucleotides read TGTGCCAGCGAGGAGACCGGGACAGGGTTCTACGAGCAGTACTTC. Its translation is CASEETGTGFYEQYF. The genes are TRBV6-5 and TRBJ2-7; 9 bases line up with TRBD1. The germline gives CDR1 MNHEY, CDR2 SVGAGI. J lost 3 bases, V lost 8 bases, and 11 bases had no gene match. The CDR3 loop spans 15 amino acids.

V is TRBV4-1 and J is TRBJ1-1; D call uncertain. This CDR3 has 15 residues. CDR1 and CDR2 from the germline V gene are MGHRA and YSYEKL. Trimming removed 3 bases at V and 1 base at J, with 12 bases between. The CDR3 is CASSHPGQPNTEAFF. The CDR3 region has the DNA TGCGCCAGCAGCCATCCTGGGCAGCCGAACACTGAAGCTTTCTTT.

The chain has TRBV6-5 and TRBJ2-7; D not certain. Trimming cost V 8 bases and J 2 bases, with 10 bases left between them. CDR3 size: 12 residues. Germline V lookup: CDR1 MNHEY, CDR2 SVGAGI. CDR3 bases: TGTGCCAGCTCTAACTGGGCCTACGAGCAGTACTTC. Residues: CASSNWAYEQYF.

The CDR3 here is CASSLDRFGYTF. The DNA for the CDR3 is TGTGCCAGCAGCTTGGACAGGTTTGGCTACACCTTC. The chain uses TRBV5-6 and TRBJ1-2; D possibly corresponds to TRBD1 (5 bases). Germline loops: CDR1 SGHDT, CDR2 YYEEEE. Trimming took off 0 bases at V and 7 bases at J, with 7 bases between the two ends. This CDR3 has 12 residues.

This chain joins TRBV15 and TRBJ1-5, with TRBD1 as a possible D gene (5 bases). CDR1 is LNHNV and CDR2 is YYDKDF in the germline V gene (reference sequence). V lost 5 bases and J 1 base, leaving 9 bases between the germline ends. This CDR3 contains 14 residues. The CDR3 nucleotides read TGTGCCACCAGCGGGACCGAGAGCAATCAGCCCCAGCATTTT. Residues: CATSGTESNQPQHF.

The chain has TRBV27 and TRBJ1-5, with D uncertain. The V and J ends lost 6 bases and 2 bases respectively, with 8 bases between them. CDR3 length: 13 residues. Looked up from germline, CDR1 is MNHEY and CDR2 is SMNVEV (reference sequence). CDR3: CASSTLGNQPQHF. The CDR3, as DNA: TGTGCCAGCAGCACCCTCGGCAATCAGCCCCAGCATTTT.

J is TRBJ2-1 and V is TRBV27; TRBD1 matches at 9 bases. The CDR3 contains 15 residues. CDR1 and CDR2 (germline): MNHEY, SMNVEV (reference sequence). The junction had 3 bases not matched to a gene; V was cut back by 1 base and J by 5 bases. DNA for the CDR3: TGTGCCAGCAGTTTATGGGGACAGGGAAACAATGAGCAGTTCTTC. It is translated as CASSLWGQGNNEQFF.

The V and J genes are TRBV2 and TRBJ1-4; tentative D call: TRBD1 (6 bases). Germline loops: CDR1 SNHLY, CDR2 FYNNEI. The length of the CDR3 is 15 residues. V was cut by 7 bases and J by 6 bases, with 18 bases left in between. Here the CDR3 DNA reads TGTGCCAGCATCCGATCCGGGGGGCAGGATGAAAAACTGTTTTTT. Encoded protein: CASIRSGGQDEKLFF.

This chain uses TRBV27 with TRBJ2-1; a weak D match, TRBD1 (5 bases). V was shortened by 7 bases and J by 3 bases, with 13 bases between the two germline ends. The germline CDR1 and CDR2 sequences are MNHEY and SMNVEV (reference sequence). This CDR3 spans 14 amino acids. CDR3 in DNA: TGTGCCAGCAATAGGGGCTCAGTCTACAATGAGCAGTTCTTC. Translation: CASNRGSVYNEQFF.

The chain combines TRBV13 with TRBJ2-3; 9 nucleotides line up with TRBD2. This CDR3 is 14 amino acids long. With 3 bases clipped from V and 5 bases from J, the junction kept 3 bases outside the gene matches. Germline CDR1 is PRHDT and CDR2 is FYEKMQ (reference sequence). In DNA, the CDR3 is TGTGCCAGCAGCTTCAGCGGGGGGCAAGATACGCAGTATTTT. Translating gives CASSFSGGQDTQYF.

J is TRBJ1-1 and V is TRBV5-6; no definite D call. V dropped 4 bases and J dropped 7 bases, with 11 bases sitting between them. The CDR3 contains 12 residues. Germline CDR1 and CDR2: SGHDT and YYEEEE. CDR3 protein: CASSLERGEAFF. DNA of the CDR3: TGTGCCAGCAGCCTGGAGCGGGGTGAAGCTTTCTTT.

The chain employs TRBV4-1 and TRBJ1-2; TRBD1 matches 9 bases. Germline lookup yields CDR1 MGHRA and CDR2 YSYEKL. The CDR3 spans 15 residues. The V segment lost 1 base and the J segment 4 bases; nucleotides outside the gene matches: 4. CDR3 region: CASSQGTGVVYGYTF. CDR3 in DNA: TGCGCCAGCAGCCAAGGGACAGGGGTGGTCTATGGCTACACCTTC.

The gene calls are TRBV27 and TRBJ1-2, with 10 positions matching TRBD1. With V trimmed by 2 bases and J by 2 bases, 2 bases remained unmatched. CDR3 length equals 15 residues. Germline loops: CDR1 MNHEY, CDR2 SMNVEV (reference sequence). In DNA form, the CDR3 reads TGTGCCAGCAGTTTAAGGACAGGGGGAAACTATGGCTACACCTTC. Encoded protein: CASSLRTGGNYGYTF.

The genes are TRBV10-3 and TRBJ2-1; 14 bases fit TRBD2. J was trimmed by 8 bases and V by 5 bases; bases with no gene match: 8. The CDR3 totals 16 residues. The germline gives CDR1 ENHRY, CDR2 SYGVKD. The CDR3 is CAISRTSGGLRDEQFF. The CDR3 DNA is TGTGCCATCAGTCGGACTAGCGGGGGGTTGCGTGATGAGCAGTTCTTC.

As regards this clone: The same CDR3 is also encoded by other DNA sequences in this sample. J is TRBJ2-1 and V is TRBV27; D gene unclear. CDR3 length: 13 amino acids. Germline loops: CDR1 MNHEY, CDR2 SMNVEV (reference sequence). V lost 2 bases and J lost 1, with 3 bases in between. In DNA form, the CDR3 reads TGTGCCAGCAGTTTAGGGTCCTACAATGAGCAGTTCTTC. Amino acids: CASSLGSYNEQFF.

The chain uses TRBV5-5 and TRBJ2-7; D is unresolved. CDR3 length: 15 amino acids. Germline CDR1 SGHKS, CDR2 YYEKEE (reference sequence). Between the trimmed V and J ends, which lost 4 bases and 0 bases, there was a span of 14 bases. CDR3 residues: CASSPSNGSSYEQYF. The CDR3 DNA is TGTGCCAGCAGCCCATCTAACGGCTCCTCCTACGAGCAGTACTTC.

The J gene is TRBJ1-1, the V gene TRBV25-1; D ambiguous. The germline V and J ends were trimmed by 0 bases and 1 base, with 12 bases remaining between them. CDR1 is MGHDK, CDR2 SYGVNS, per germline. This CDR3 is built from 16 residues. CDR3 in amino acids: CASSEYGVRGNTEAFF. As DNA, the CDR3 is TGTGCCAGCAGTGAATACGGCGTTCGGGGGAACACTGAAGCTTTCTTT. Complete variable domain (other parts from reference TRBV25-1 and TRBJ1-1): EADIYQTPRYLVIGTGKKITLECSQTMGHDKMYWYQQDPGMELHLIHYSYGVNSTEKGDLSSESTVSRIRTEHFPLTLESARPSHTSQYLCASSEYGVRGNTEAFFGQGTRLTVV.

This clone has only one observation. The chain carries TRBV29-1 and TRBJ2-1; the match to TRBD2 covers 13 bases. With 5 bases clipped from V and 0 bases from J, the junction kept 10 bases outside the gene matches. Germline V CDR1 and CDR2: SQVTM, ANQGSEA. The CDR3 runs 18 residues. CDR3 nucleotide sequence: TGCAGCGTTTTGACTAGCGGGGGGCATAAGAACTCCTACAATGAGCAGTTCTTC. It encodes CSVLTSGGHKNSYNEQFF.

This clone was found once. The V call is TRBV6-6, the J call TRBJ1-5; TRBD1 aligns across 9 bases. V trimming: 6 bases; J trimming: 6 bases; junction bases outside the gene matches: 3. The V gene's germline CDR1 is MNHNY and CDR2 SVGAGI (reference sequence). The CDR3 covers 13 residues. DNA for the CDR3: TGTGCCAGCAGCGACAGGGGGACTCAGCCCCAGCATTTT. Protein sequence: CASSDRGTQPQHF.